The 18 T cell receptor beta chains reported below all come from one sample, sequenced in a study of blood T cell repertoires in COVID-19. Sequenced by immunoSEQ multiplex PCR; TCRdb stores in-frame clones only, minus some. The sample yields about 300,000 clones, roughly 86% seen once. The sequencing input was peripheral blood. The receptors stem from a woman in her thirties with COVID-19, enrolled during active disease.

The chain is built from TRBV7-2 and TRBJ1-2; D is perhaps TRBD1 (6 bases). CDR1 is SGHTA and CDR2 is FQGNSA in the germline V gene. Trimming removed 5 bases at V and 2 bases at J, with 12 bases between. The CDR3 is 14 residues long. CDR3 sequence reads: CASSVLQGNYGYTF. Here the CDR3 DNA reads TGTGCCAGCAGCGTACTACAGGGCAACTATGGCTACACCTTC.

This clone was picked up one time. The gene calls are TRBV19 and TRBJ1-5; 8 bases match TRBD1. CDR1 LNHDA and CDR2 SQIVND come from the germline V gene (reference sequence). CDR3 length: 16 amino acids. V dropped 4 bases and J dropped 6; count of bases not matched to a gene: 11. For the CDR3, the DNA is TGTGCCAGTAGTACCGGGACAGGTGTTTTTGGTCAGCCCCAGCATTTT. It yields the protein CASSTGTGVFGQPQHF.

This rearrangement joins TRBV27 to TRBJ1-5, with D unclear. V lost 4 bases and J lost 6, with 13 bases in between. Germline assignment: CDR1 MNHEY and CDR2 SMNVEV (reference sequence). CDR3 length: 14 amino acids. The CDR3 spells CASSSSARGQPQHF. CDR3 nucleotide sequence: TGTGCCAGCAGTTCCTCAGCCCGCGGTCAGCCCCAGCATTTT.

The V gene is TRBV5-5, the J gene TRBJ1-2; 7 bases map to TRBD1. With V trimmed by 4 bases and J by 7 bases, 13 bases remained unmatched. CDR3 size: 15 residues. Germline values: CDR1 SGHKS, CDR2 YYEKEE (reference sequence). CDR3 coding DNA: TGTGCCAGCAGCCACGGAGAGGGGGCGTTCTCTGGCTACACCTTC. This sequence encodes CASSHGEGAFSGYTF. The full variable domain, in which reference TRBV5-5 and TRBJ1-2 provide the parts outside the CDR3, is DAGVTQSPTHLIKTRGQQVTLRCSPISGHKSVSWYQQVLGQGPQFIFQYYEKEERGRGNFPDRFSARQFPNYSSELNVNALLLGDSALYLCASSHGEGAFSGYTFGSGTRLTVV.

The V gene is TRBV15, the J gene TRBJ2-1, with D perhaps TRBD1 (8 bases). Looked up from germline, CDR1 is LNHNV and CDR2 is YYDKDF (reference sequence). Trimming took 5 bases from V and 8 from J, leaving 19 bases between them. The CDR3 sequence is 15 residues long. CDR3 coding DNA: TGTGCCACCAGCGATACCGGACAGGGAGGGGATGAGCAGTTCTTC. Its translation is CATSDTGQGGDEQFF.

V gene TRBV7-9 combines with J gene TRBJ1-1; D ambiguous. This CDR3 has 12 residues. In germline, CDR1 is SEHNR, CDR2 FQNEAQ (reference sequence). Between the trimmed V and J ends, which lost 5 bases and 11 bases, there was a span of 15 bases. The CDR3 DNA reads TGTGCCAGCAGCCAGACTGTGGGTATGGCTTTCTTT. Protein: CASSQTVGMAFF.

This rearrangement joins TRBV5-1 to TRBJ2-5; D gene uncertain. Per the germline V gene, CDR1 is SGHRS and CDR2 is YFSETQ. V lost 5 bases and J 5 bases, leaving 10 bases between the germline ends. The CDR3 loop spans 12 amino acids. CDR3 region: CASSTGRETQYF. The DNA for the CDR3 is TGCGCCAGCAGTACGGGTCGGGAGACCCAGTACTTC.

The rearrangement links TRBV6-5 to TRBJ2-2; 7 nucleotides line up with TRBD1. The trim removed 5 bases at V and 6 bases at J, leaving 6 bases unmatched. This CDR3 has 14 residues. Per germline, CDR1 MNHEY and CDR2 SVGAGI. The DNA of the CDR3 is TGTGCCAGCAGTCTCGACAGGGTTGCCGGGGAGCTGTTTTTT. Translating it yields CASSLDRVAGELFF.

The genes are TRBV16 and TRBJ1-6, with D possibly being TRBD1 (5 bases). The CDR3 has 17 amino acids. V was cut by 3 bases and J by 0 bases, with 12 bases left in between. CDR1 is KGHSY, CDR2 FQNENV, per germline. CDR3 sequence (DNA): TGTGCCAGCAGCCACCCCGGGGGGAGCTCCTATAATTCACCCCTCCACTTT. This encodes CASSHPGGSSYNSPLHF. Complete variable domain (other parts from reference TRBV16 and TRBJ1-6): GEEVAQTPKHLVRGEGQKAKLYCAPIKGHSYVFWYQQVLKNEFKFLISFQNENVFDETGMPKERFSAKCLPNSPCSLEIQATKLEDSAVYFCASSHPGGSSYNSPLHFGNGTRLTVT.

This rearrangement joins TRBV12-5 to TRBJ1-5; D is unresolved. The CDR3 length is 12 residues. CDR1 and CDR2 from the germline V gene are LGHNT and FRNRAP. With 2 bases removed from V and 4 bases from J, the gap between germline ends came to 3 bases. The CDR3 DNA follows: TGTGCTAGTGGTTTGCAAAATCAGCCCCAGCATTTT. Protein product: CASGLQNQPQHF.

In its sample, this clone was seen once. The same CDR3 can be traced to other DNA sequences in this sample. CDR3 amino acids: CASSQGRGYTF. Written as DNA, the CDR3 is TGTGCCAGCAGCCAAGGCCGGGGCTACACCTTC. The chain couples TRBV4-2 to TRBJ1-2; D gene ambiguous. The germline V gene encodes CDR1 LGHNA and CDR2 YNFKEQ. The CDR3 is 11 residues long. V lost 1 base and J 8 bases, leaving 5 bases between the germline ends.

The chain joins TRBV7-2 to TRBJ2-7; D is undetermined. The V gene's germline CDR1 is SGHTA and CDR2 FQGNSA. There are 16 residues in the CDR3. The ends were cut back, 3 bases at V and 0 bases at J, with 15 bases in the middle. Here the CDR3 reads CASSLRPGGASYEQYV. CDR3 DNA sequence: TGTGCCAGCAGCTTGCGTCCCGGCGGAGCCTCCTACGAGCAGTACGTC.

The CDR3 sequence: CASNPDRGGYGYTF. DNA for the CDR3: TGTGCCAGCAATCCGGACAGGGGAGGCTATGGCTACACCTTC. The chain uses TRBV6-5 and TRBJ1-2, with TRBD1 matching 9 bases. The CDR3 totals 14 residues. Germline V CDR1 and CDR2: MNHEY, SVGAGI. Unmatched junction bases numbered 7, after V lost 7 bases and J lost 4 bases.

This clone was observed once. CDR3 residues: CASSLRGSPHSPLHF. The CDR3 bases are TGTGCCAGCAGTTTGCGGGGAAGCCCTCATTCACCCCTCCACTTT. This chain connects TRBV27 to TRBJ1-6; unclear D gene. This CDR3 has 15 amino acids. CDR1 MNHEY and CDR2 SMNVEV come from the germline V gene (reference sequence). Trimming pared 3 bases from V and 8 bases from J, leaving 14 bases between.

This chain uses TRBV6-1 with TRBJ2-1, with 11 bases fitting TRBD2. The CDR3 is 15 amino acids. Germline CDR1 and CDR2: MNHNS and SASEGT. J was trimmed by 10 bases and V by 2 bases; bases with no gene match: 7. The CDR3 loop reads CASSESVAGGQEQFF. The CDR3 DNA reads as TGTGCCAGCAGTGAATCGGTAGCGGGGGGGCAAGAGCAGTTCTTC.

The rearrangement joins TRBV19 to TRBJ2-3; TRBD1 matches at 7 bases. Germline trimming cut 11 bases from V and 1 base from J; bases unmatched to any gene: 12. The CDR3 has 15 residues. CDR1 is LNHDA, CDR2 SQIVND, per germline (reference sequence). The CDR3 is CASKQGRGRTDTQYF. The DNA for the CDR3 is TGTGCCTCTAAACAGGGGAGAGGGCGCACAGATACGCAGTATTTT.

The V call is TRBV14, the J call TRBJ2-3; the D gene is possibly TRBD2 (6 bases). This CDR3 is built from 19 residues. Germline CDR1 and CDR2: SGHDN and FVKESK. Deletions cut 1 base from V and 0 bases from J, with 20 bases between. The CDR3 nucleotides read TGTGCCAGCAGCCAAGGGCCGGGCGGGGCATTCCCTAGCACAGATACGCAGTATTTT. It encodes CASSQGPGGAFPSTDTQYF.

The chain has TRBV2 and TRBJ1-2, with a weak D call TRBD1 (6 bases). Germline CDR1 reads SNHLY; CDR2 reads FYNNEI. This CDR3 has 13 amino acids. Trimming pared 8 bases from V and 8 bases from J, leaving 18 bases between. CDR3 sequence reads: CASAGVTGEGYTF. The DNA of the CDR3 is TGTGCCAGCGCGGGGGTGACAGGAGAGGGCTACACCTTC. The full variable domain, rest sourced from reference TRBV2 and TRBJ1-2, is EPEVTQTPSHQVTQMGQEVILRCVPISNHLYFYWYRQILGQKVEFLVSFYNNEISEKSEIFDDQFSVERPDGSNFTLKIRSTKLEDSAMYFCASAGVTGEGYTFGSGTRLTVV.